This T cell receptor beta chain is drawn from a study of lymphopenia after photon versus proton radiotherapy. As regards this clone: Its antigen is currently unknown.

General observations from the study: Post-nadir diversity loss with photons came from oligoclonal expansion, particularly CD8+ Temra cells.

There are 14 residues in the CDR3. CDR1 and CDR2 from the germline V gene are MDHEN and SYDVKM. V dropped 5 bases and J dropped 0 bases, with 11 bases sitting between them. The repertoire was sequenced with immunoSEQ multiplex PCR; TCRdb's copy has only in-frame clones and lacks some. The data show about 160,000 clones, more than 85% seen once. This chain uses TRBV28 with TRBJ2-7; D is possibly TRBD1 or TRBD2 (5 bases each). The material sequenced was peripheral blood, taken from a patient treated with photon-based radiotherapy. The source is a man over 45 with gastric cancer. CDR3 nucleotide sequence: TGTGCCAGCAGTCGGGACCGGAGCTCCTACGAGCAGTACTTC. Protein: CASSRDRSSYEQYF.